There are many counts of the clone carrying this TCR beta chain. What it recognizes is unknown. With 1 base removed from V and 2 bases from J, the gap between germline ends came to 8 bases. The CDR3 runs 13 residues. Germline CDR1 reads DFQATT; CDR2 reads SNEGSKA (reference sequence). TCRdb reprocessed the 5' RACE reads with MiXCR, giving one entry per CDR3 protein. Of some 350,000 distinct CDR3 sequences listed, 3% to 4.5% are singletons. The sample originates from a study of T cells after yellow fever vaccination. Study-wide points: Within FACS-sorted repertoires, abundant clonotypes contaminating from the bulk population could be present. Post-booster reappearance was seen for most primary-vaccination clones (about 96% CD4, around 89% CD8).

This TCR came from a man aged 18 to 29 who received the YFV17D yellow fever vaccine. Sequenced material: PBMCs, taken 5 days after the yellow fever booster vaccination. The genes are TRBV20-1 and TRBJ1-2; D might be TRBD1 (6 bases). CDR3 in DNA: TGCAGTGCTAGAGTAGGGGGGAACTATGGCTACACCTTC. Translating it yields CSARVGGNYGYTF.